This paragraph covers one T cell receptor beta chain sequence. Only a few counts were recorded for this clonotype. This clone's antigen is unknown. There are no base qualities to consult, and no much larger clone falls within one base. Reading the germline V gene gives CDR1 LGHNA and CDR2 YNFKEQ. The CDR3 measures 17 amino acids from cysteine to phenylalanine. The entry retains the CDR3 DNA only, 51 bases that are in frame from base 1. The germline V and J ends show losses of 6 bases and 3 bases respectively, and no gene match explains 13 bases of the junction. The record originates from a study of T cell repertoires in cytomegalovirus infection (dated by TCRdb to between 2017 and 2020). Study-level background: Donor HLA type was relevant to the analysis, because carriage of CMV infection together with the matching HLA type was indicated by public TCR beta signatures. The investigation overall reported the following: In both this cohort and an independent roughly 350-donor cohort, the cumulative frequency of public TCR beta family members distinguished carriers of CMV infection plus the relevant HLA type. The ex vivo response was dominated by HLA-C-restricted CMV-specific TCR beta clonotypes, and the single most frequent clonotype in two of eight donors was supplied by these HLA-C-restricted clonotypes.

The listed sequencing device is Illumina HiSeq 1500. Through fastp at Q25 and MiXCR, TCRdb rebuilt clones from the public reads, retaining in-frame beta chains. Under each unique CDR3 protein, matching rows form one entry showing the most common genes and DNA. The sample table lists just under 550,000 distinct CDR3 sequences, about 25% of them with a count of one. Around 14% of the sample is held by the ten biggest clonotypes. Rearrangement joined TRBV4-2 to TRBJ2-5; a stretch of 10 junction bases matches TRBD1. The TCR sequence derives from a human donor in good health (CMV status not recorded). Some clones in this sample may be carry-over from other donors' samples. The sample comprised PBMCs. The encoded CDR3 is CASSPAQTGTGEETQYF. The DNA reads TGTGCCAGCAGTCCCGCCCAGACCGGGACAGGGGAAGAGACCCAGTACTTC.